This is a list of T cell receptor beta chains from one sample in a study of shared clonotypes between healthy human individuals. TCRdb keeps only in-frame clones here, not all; method: immunoSEQ multiplex PCR. The sample records fewer than 1 million clones, roughly 96% being singletons. The sequenced material came from naive CD8+ T cells sorted from blood. All receptors come from a man aged 30 to 45 in good health. The CDR3 runs from the conserved cysteine through the conserved F or W. D genes are given only for firm matches. Expanded clones are given a class, and other clones once, few, many or no size at all.

j_gene: TRBJ2-3; abundance: NA; v_gene: TRBV4-1; d_gene: TRBD2; CDR3aa: CASSQDLTSGRGADTQYF; CDR3nt: TGCGCCAGCAGCCAAGATTTGACTAGCGGGAGGGGGGCAGATACGCAGTATTTT
j_gene: TRBJ2-7; abundance: once; v_gene: TRBV7-9; d_gene: TRBD2; CDR3aa: CASSLAGSGRGEQYF; CDR3nt: TGTGCCAGCAGCTTAGCGGGTAGCGGGAGGGGCGAGCAGTACTTC
j_gene: TRBJ1-1; abundance: NA; v_gene: TRBV29-1; d_gene: NA; CDR3aa: CSVTGETEAFF; CDR3nt: TGCAGCGTCACAGGCGAAACTGAAGCTTTCTTT
j_gene: TRBJ1-1; abundance: NA; v_gene: TRBV5-6; d_gene: NA; CDR3aa: CASSLGGNTEAFF; CDR3nt: TGTGCCAGCAGCTTGGGAGGGAACACTGAAGCTTTCTTT
j_gene: TRBJ2-2; abundance: NA; v_gene: TRBV9; d_gene: NA; CDR3aa: CASSFSTGELFF; CDR3nt: TGTGCCAGCAGCTTTAGCACCGGGGAGCTGTTTTTT
j_gene: TRBJ1-5; abundance: NA; v_gene: TRBV27; d_gene: NA; CDR3aa: CASGLTDSNQPQHF; CDR3nt: TGTGCCAGCGGTTTGACAGATAGCAATCAGCCCCAGCATTTT
j_gene: TRBJ2-2; abundance: NA; v_gene: TRBV27; d_gene: TRBD1; CDR3aa: CASSQARTGGFTGELFF; CDR3nt: TGTGCCAGCAGTCAGGCCCGCACAGGGGGGTTCACCGGGGAGCTGTTTTTT
j_gene: TRBJ2-5; abundance: NA; v_gene: TRBV29-1; d_gene: NA; CDR3aa: CSVEDQGTEDETQYF; CDR3nt: TGCAGCGTTGAAGATCAAGGCACTGAAGACGAGACCCAGTACTTC
j_gene: TRBJ2-3; abundance: NA; v_gene: TRBV11-3; d_gene: NA; CDR3aa: CASSSKDTDTQYF; CDR3nt: TGTGCCAGCAGCTCGAAAGACACAGATACGCAGTATTTT
j_gene: TRBJ2-5; abundance: NA; v_gene: TRBV28; d_gene: NA; CDR3aa: CASSSPTRFSQYF; CDR3nt: TGTGCCAGCAGTTCCCCTACTAGATTTTCCCAGTACTTC
j_gene: TRBJ2-1; abundance: NA; v_gene: TRBV7-9; d_gene: NA; CDR3aa: CASSASSYNEQFF; CDR3nt: TGTGCCAGCAGCGCTAGCTCCTACAATGAGCAGTTCTTC
j_gene: TRBJ1-5; abundance: NA; v_gene: TRBV6-6; d_gene: NA; CDR3aa: CASSPGTPNQPQHF; CDR3nt: TGTGCCAGCAGCCCCGGGACACCAAATCAGCCCCAGCATTTT
j_gene: TRBJ2-5; abundance: NA; v_gene: TRBV28; d_gene: TRBD1; CDR3aa: CASSFPIQGGMQETQYF; CDR3nt: TGTGCCAGCAGTTTCCCCATACAGGGGGGAATGCAAGAGACCCAGTACTTC
j_gene: TRBJ2-7; abundance: NA; v_gene: TRBV6-5; d_gene: NA; CDR3aa: CASSTRTDTYEQYF; CDR3nt: TGTGCCAGCAGTACTAGGACAGATACCTACGAGCAGTACTTC
j_gene: TRBJ1-1; abundance: NA; v_gene: TRBV9; d_gene: TRBD1; CDR3aa: CASSPRTGRVNTEAFF; CDR3nt: TGTGCCAGCAGCCCACGGACAGGGCGAGTTAACACTGAAGCTTTCTTT
j_gene: TRBJ1-1; abundance: NA; v_gene: TRBV30; d_gene: NA; CDR3aa: CAWGRGSSEAFF; CDR3nt: TGTGCCTGGGGTCGGGGGTCTTCTGAAGCTTTCTTT
j_gene: TRBJ1-1; abundance: NA; v_gene: TRBV9; d_gene: NA; CDR3aa: CASSAGGLTEAFF; CDR3nt: TGTGCCAGCAGCGCCGGGGGTTTAACTGAAGCTTTCTTT
j_gene: TRBJ2-6; abundance: NA; v_gene: TRBV6-5; d_gene: NA; CDR3aa: CASTGGSLGANVLTF; CDR3nt: TGTGCCAGCACCGGGGGTTCTCTTGGGGCCAACGTCCTGACTTTC
j_gene: TRBJ2-7; abundance: NA; v_gene: TRBV4-1; d_gene: TRBD2; CDR3aa: CASSQDSGGTYEQYF; CDR3nt: TGCGCCAGCAGCCAGGACAGCGGGGGAACCTACGAGCAGTACTTC
j_gene: TRBJ2-7; abundance: once; v_gene: TRBV11-2; d_gene: NA; CDR3aa: CASSLELAANYEQYF; CDR3nt: TGTGCCAGCAGCTTAGAGTTAGCGGCAAACTACGAGCAGTACTTC
j_gene: TRBJ1-5; abundance: NA; v_gene: TRBV5-1; d_gene: TRBD1; CDR3aa: CASSLDGTGNQPQHF; CDR3nt: TGCGCCAGCAGCTTGGATGGGACAGGCAATCAGCCCCAGCATTTT
j_gene: TRBJ2-7; abundance: NA; v_gene: TRBV27; d_gene: TRBD2; CDR3aa: CASSLDKGLAGSGSYF; CDR3nt: TGTGCCAGCAGTTTGGATAAAGGACTAGCGGGTTCGGGGTCGTACTTC
j_gene: TRBJ2-5; abundance: NA; v_gene: TRBV27; d_gene: TRBD2; CDR3aa: CASSKSSGRASETQYF; CDR3nt: TGTGCCAGCAGTAAATCTAGCGGGAGGGCCTCGGAGACCCAGTACTTC
j_gene: TRBJ1-3; abundance: NA; v_gene: TRBV4-3; d_gene: TRBD1; CDR3aa: CASSQDRGSGNTIYF; CDR3nt: TGCGCCAGCAGCCAAGACAGGGGGTCTGGAAACACCATATATTTT